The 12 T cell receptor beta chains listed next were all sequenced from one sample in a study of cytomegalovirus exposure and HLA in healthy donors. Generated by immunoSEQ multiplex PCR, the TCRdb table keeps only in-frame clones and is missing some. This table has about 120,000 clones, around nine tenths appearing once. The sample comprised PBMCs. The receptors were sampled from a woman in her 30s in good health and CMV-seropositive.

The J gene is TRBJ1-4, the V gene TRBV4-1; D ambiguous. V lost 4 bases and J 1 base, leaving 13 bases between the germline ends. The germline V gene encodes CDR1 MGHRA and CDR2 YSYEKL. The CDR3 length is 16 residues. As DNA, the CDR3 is TGCGCCAGCAGCCTCGCCCCGGTCGGAACTAATGAAAAACTGTTTTTT. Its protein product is CASSLAPVGTNEKLFF.

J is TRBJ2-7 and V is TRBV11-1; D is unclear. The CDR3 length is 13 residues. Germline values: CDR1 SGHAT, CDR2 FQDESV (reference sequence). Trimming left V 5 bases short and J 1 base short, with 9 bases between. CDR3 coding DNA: TGTGCCAGCAGCCGGAGAGGATCCTACGAGCAGTACTTC. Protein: CASSRRGSYEQYF. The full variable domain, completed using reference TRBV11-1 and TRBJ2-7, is EAEVAQSPRYKITEKSQAVAFWCDPISGHATLYWYRQILGQGPELLVQFQDESVVDDSQLPKDRFSAERLKGVDSTLKIQPAELGDSAMYLCASSRRGSYEQYFGPGTRLTVT.

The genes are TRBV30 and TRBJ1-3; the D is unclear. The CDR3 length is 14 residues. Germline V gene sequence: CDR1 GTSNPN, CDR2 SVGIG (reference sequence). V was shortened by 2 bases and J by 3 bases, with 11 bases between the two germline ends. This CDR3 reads CAWSRSGNGNTIYF. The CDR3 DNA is TGTGCCTGGAGTCGGTCGGGGAATGGAAACACCATATATTTT.

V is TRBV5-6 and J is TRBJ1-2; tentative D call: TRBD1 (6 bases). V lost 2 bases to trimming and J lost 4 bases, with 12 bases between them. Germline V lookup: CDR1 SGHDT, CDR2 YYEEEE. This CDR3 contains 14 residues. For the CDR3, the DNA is TGTGCCAGCAGCTTCACGACAGGACTCTATGGCTACACCTTC. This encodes CASSFTTGLYGYTF.

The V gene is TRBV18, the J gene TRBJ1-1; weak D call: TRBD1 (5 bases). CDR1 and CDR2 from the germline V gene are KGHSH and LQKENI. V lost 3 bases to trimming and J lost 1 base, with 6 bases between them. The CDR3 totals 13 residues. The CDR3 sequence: CASSPGGNTEAFF. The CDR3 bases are TGTGCCAGCTCACCGGGGGGGAACACTGAAGCTTTCTTT.

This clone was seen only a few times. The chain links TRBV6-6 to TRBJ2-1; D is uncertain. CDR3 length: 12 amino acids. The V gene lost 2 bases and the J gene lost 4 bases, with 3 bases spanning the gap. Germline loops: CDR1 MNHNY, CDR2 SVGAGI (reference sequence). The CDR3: CASSYQYNEQFF. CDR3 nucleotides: TGTGCCAGCAGTTACCAATACAATGAGCAGTTCTTC.

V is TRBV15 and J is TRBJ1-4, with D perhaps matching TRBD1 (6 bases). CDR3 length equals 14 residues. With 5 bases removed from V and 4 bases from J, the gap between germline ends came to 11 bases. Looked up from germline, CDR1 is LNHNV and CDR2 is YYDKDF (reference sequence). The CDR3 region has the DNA TGTGCCACCAGCCGAGGACAGAATAATGAAAAACTGTTTTTT. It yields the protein CATSRGQNNEKLFF.

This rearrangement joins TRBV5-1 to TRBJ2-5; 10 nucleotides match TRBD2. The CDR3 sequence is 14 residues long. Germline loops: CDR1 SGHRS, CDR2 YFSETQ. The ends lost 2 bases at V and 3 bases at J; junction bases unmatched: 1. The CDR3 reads CASSFLAGEETQYF. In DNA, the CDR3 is TGCGCCAGCAGCTTTCTAGCGGGAGAAGAGACCCAGTACTTC.

The CDR3 nucleotides read TGTGCCAGCAGTCCCATTGGGGGGACTGACAATGAGCAGTTCTTC. It is translated as CASSPIGGTDNEQFF. The V and J genes are TRBV27 and TRBJ2-1, with D possibly being TRBD2 (6 bases). Germline lookup yields CDR1 MNHEY and CDR2 SMNVEV (reference sequence). The CDR3 contains 15 residues. V was clipped by 5 bases and J by 5 bases, with 16 bases between them.

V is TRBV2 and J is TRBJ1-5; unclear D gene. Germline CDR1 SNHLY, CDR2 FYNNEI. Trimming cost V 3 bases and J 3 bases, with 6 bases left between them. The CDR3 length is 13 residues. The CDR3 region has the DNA TGTGCCAGCAGTGACAGTTACAATCAGCCCCAGCATTTT. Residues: CASSDSYNQPQHF.

CDR3 sequence (DNA): TGTGCCAGCAGCCCACGAGGCTCTGGGGCCAACGTCCTGACTTTC. It yields the protein CASSPRGSGANVLTF. This chain links TRBV5-5 with TRBJ2-6; the D is unclear. CDR1 is SGHKS and CDR2 is YYEKEE in the germline V gene (reference sequence). The ends were cut back, 4 bases at V and 0 bases at J, with 8 bases in the middle. The CDR3 extends over 15 amino acids.

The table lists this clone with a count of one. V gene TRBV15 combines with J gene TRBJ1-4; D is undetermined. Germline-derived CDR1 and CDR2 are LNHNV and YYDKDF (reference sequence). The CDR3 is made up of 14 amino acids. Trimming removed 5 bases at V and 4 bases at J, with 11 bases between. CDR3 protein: CATSERRSNEKLFF. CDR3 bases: TGTGCCACCAGCGAGCGGAGAAGTAATGAAAAACTGTTTTTT.